The present T cell receptor beta chain was sequenced within a study of technical replicates of blood from several donors. TCRdb keeps only in-frame clones here, not all; method: immunoSEQ multiplex PCR. The sample lists almost 70,000 clones; 80% to 90% were seen once. This clone was seen a single time. With V trimmed by 1 base and J by 3 bases, 3 bases remained unmatched. There are 16 residues in the CDR3. CDR1 is SEHNR and CDR2 is FQNEAQ in the germline V gene (reference sequence). The sequenced sample consisted of PBMCs. The clonotype was recovered from a human donor in good health. Some clones in this sample may be carry-over from other donors' samples. This chain joins TRBV7-9 and TRBJ1-5; 10 nucleotides agree with TRBD1. CDR3 coding DNA: TGTGCCAGCAGCTTAGGGGACAGGGGATTCAATCAGCCCCAGCATTTT. Amino acids: CASSLGDRGFNQPQHF.